Given below is one TCR beta chain in context. The CDR3 sequence is 14 residues long. The V gene's germline CDR1 is MDHEN and CDR2 SYDVKM. With 5 bases removed from V and 5 bases from J, the gap between germline ends came to 15 bases. Assay used: immunoSEQ multiplex PCR; TCRdb lists only in-frame clones, some missing. The table has around 72,000 clones, 90% to 95% seen once. This specimen comes from a study of T cell changes during pregnancy in multiple sclerosis. The clonotype comes from a female donor with multiple sclerosis, enrolled in a pregnancy study. The chain carries TRBV28 and TRBJ2-5, with a weak D call TRBD1 (5 bases). The sample was CD4+ T cells from peripheral blood mononuclear cells, taken before pregnancy. CDR3 residues: CASSLQGTRETQYF. The CDR3 nucleotides read TGTGCCAGCAGTCTGCAGGGTACGAGGGAGACCCAGTACTTC.